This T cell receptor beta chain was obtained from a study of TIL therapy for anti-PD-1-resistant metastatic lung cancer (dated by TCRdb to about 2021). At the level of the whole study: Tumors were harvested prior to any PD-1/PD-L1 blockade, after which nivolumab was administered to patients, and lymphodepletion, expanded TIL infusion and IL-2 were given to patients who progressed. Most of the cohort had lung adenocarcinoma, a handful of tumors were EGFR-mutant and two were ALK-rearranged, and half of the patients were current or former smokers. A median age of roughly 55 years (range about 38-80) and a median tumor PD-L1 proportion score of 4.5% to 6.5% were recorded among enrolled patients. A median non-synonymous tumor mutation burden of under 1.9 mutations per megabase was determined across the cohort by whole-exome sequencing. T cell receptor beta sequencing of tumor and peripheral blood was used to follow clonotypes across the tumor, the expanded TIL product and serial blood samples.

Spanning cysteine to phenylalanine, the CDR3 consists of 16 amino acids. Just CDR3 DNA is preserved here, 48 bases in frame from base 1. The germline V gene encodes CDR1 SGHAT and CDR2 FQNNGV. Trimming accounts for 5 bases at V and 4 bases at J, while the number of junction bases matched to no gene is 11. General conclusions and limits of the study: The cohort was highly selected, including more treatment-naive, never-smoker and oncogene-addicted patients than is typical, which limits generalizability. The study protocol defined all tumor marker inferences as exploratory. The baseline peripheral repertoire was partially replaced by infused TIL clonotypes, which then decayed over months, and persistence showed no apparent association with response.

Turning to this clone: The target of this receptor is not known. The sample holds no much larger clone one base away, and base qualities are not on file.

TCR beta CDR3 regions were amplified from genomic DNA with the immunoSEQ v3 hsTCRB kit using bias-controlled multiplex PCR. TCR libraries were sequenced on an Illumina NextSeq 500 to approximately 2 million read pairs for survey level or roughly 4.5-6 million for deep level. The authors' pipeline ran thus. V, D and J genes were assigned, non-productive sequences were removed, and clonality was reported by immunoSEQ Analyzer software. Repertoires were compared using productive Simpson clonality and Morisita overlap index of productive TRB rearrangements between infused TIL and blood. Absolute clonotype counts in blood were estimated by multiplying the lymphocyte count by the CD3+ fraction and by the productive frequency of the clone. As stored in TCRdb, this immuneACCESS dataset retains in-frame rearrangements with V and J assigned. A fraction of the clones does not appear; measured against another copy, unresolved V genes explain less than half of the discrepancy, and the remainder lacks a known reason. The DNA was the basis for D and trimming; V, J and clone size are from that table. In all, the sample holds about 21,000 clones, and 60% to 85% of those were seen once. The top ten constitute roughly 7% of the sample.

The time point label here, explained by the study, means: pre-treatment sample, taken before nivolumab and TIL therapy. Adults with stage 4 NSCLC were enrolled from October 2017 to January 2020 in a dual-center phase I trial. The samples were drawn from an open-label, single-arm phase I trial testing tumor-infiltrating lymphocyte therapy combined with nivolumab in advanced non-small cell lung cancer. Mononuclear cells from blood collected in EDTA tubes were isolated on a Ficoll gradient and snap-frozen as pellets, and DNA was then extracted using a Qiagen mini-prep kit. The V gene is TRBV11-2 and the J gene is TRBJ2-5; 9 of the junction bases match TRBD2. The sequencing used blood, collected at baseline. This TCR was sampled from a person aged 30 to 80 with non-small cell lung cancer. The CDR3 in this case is CASSQTGAGGPETQYF. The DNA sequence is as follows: TGTGCCAGCAGCCAGACGGGGGCGGGGGGGCCAGAGACCCAGTACTTC.